This T cell receptor (beta chain) appears in the sequencing data of a study of blood T cell repertoires in COVID-19 (dated by TCRdb to the early 2020s). For the study in its entirety: Samples from collaborators originated in the United States, Italy and Spain and spanned both the acute and convalescent phases of COVID-19. The material from the prospective study consisted of cDNA or gDNA derived from T cells, B-cell-depleted T cells, or PBMCs. Deeply sampled blood TCRbeta repertoires from subjects exposed to, actively infected with, or recovered from COVID-19 were included in the dataset. The repertoires were released in a freely available public database intended as a resource for research on the immune response to SARS-CoV-2. The samples were drawn from the first 160 participants of the ongoing ImmuneRACE study and from 1,200 or so subjects provided by 6 global collaborators. Nearly every sample came with metadata listing a de-identified subject ID, COVID-19 status, age in years and sex. Where available, HLA class I and class II types were obtained from metadata supplied by the sample provider rather than from assay-based typing. Overall results and qualifications from the work: Clinical and demographic metadata were provided uncurated, with the amount varying by source and participant.

On this clone: Its antigen is not yet known. Per-base qualities were not stored, and no clone one base away is much larger.

V drops 7 bases and J drops 3 bases, leaving 13 bases in between. The germline V gene supplies CDR1 SNHLY and CDR2 FYNNEI. The CDR3 measures 14 amino acids from cysteine to phenylalanine. The DNA shown is the 42-base CDR3, in frame from base 1. One collaborating source in Seattle enrolled patients during active infection and followed them longitudinally through the course of disease. Each collaborating institution followed its own protocols to collect whole blood in K2EDTA tubes. For TCRbeta analysis, collaborator samples were shipped as frozen whole blood, as isolated PBMCs, or as DNA extracted from either sample type. TCRbeta CDR3 regions were amplified from genomic DNA using the immunoSEQ Assay, a bias-controlled multiplex PCR. The paper's data handling went like this. Within the assay, amplification of reference gene primers was used to estimate how many nucleated cells each sample contained. To quantify the absolute abundance of each unique TCRbeta CDR3 rearrangement, sequence reads were collapsed and filtered. For each sample, productive Simpson clonality was calculated by taking the square root of Simpson's diversity index across productive rearrangements. In its TCRdb copy, this immuneACCESS table keeps in-frame sequences only and misses some clones. Where compared with another copy, unresolved V genes explain less than half of these, and the others have no known cause. The V and J calls and clone size were taken over from that table, and D and trimming were inferred from the DNA. The sample table shows 330,000 or so clones, and roughly 87% are seen once. Roughly a tenth of the sample is in the top ten clones.

The clonotype comes from a man aged 25-45 years with COVID-19, enrolled during active disease. Specimen: peripheral blood. Here the chain combines TRBV2 and TRBJ1-5; TRBD1 could be the D gene, as 5 bases match. The CDR3 protein is CASTLTGVNQPQHF. The DNA sequence follows: TGTGCCAGCACTCTAACAGGAGTCAATCAGCCCCAGCATTTT.